A selection of T cell receptor beta chains follows, all from one sample in a study of OX40 agonist ivuxolimab in advanced cancers. TCRdb's table, derived via immunoSEQ multiplex PCR, lists solely in-frame clones and lacks some. The sample records around 50,000 clones, 79% being singletons. The source was CD4+ or CD8+ T cells sorted from blood, collected in a trial of the OX40 agonist ivuxolimab. Receptor source: an adult with an advanced solid tumor such as melanoma, head and neck, liver or kidney cancer. Each CDR3 is given with its conserved first and last residue. The order of the fields is J gene, clone size, V gene, D gene, CDR3 DNA, CDR3 protein. D genes are given only for firm matches. Size is stated for part of the rows, as once, few or many counts, or as a class when the clone is expanded.

J gene: TRBJ2-7
clone size: .
V gene: TRBV6-1
D gene: .
CDR3 DNA: TGTGCCAGCACCCAGTATACCTACGAGCAGTACTTC
CDR3 protein: CASTQYTYEQYF

J gene: TRBJ1-3
clone size: once
V gene: TRBV14
D gene: .
CDR3 DNA: TGTGCCAGCAGCCCGGGACGGACCAACTCTGGAAACACCATATATTTT
CDR3 protein: CASSPGRTNSGNTIYF

J gene: TRBJ2-1
clone size: .
V gene: TRBV2
D gene: .
CDR3 DNA: TGTGCCAGCAGTGAGGGGATCAACTCCTACAATGAGCAGTTCTTC
CDR3 protein: CASSEGINSYNEQFF

J gene: TRBJ1-1
clone size: .
V gene: TRBV14
D gene: TRBD1
CDR3 DNA: TGTGCCAGCAGCCGCCGAGACCCCGCCACAGGGGCGCGATTTTCATGGAAGAACACTGAAGCTTTCTTT
CDR3 protein: CASSRRDPATGARFSWKNTEAFF

J gene: TRBJ1-1
clone size: few
V gene: TRBV25-1
D gene: .
CDR3 DNA: TGTGCCAGCAGTCCCTCGGGTAGGGGTAGGGTTGAAGCTTTCTTT
CDR3 protein: CASSPSGRGRVEAFF

J gene: TRBJ2-1
clone size: .
V gene: TRBV7-9
D gene: .
CDR3 DNA: TGTGCCAGCAGCCGCTACGGGGCCAACGGGGATGAGCAGTTCTTC
CDR3 protein: CASSRYGANGDEQFF

J gene: TRBJ1-2
clone size: once
V gene: TRBV6-1
D gene: TRBD1
CDR3 DNA: TGTGCCAGCAGTGAAGGACAGGGGGCAGGAGGCTACACCTTC
CDR3 protein: CASSEGQGAGGYTF

J gene: TRBJ1-1
clone size: .
V gene: TRBV7-9
D gene: .
CDR3 DNA: TGTGCCAGCAGCTTAGGGCCGGCAGAGGCTTTCTTT
CDR3 protein: CASSLGPAEAFF

J gene: TRBJ2-2
clone size: once
V gene: TRBV30
D gene: .
CDR3 DNA: TGTGCCTGGAGTAGGAGGACGGAGACGTTTTTTACCGGGGAGCTGTTTTTT
CDR3 protein: CAWSRRTETFFTGELFF

J gene: TRBJ1-2
clone size: .
V gene: TRBV9
D gene: .
CDR3 DNA: TGTGCCAGCAGCGTGTTTGGCAGCCGGGGGGGTGGCTACACCTTC
CDR3 protein: CASSVFGSRGGGYTF

J gene: TRBJ1-1
clone size: .
V gene: TRBV4-2
D gene: .
CDR3 DNA: TGTGCCAGCAGCGGAAGGCCCCCGTCGAACACTGAAGCTTTCTTT
CDR3 protein: CASSGRPPSNTEAFF

J gene: TRBJ2-6
clone size: once
V gene: TRBV19
D gene: .
CDR3 DNA: TGTGCCAGTATAGGGGGGGCTGGGGCCAACGTCCTGACTTTC
CDR3 protein: CASIGGAGANVLTF

J gene: TRBJ1-6
clone size: .
V gene: TRBV30
D gene: .
CDR3 DNA: TGTGCCTGGAGTGAGGGTCCGGGGTCACCCCTCCACTTT
CDR3 protein: CAWSEGPGSPLHF

J gene: TRBJ2-7
clone size: few
V gene: TRBV6-4
D gene: TRBD1
CDR3 DNA: TGTGCCAGTAGACTCACAGGGGGCATCTCCTACGAGCAGTACTTC
CDR3 protein: CASRLTGGISYEQYF

J gene: TRBJ2-7
clone size: .
V gene: TRBV6-1
D gene: .
CDR3 DNA: TGTGCCGCTAGAGGGGTCGGGGAGCAGTACTTC
CDR3 protein: CAARGVGEQYF

J gene: TRBJ2-1
clone size: .
V gene: TRBV5-1
D gene: .
CDR3 DNA: TGCGCCAGCAGCTTGAAGACAGGAGGCTCCTACAATGAGCAGTTCTTC
CDR3 protein: CASSLKTGGSYNEQFF

J gene: TRBJ1-2
clone size: .
V gene: TRBV12-1
D gene: .
CDR3 DNA: TGTGCCAGCAGCTTTGCGCAAGGACCCGGGACAGCCCTCCCTGGAGACACCTTC
CDR3 protein: CASSFAQGPGTALPGDTF